These T cell receptor beta chains were read from a single sample in a study of radiotherapy plus CTLA-4 blockade in lung cancer. Clones were read by immunoSEQ multiplex PCR, and TCRdb kept only the in-frame ones, dropping some. The sample holds roughly 86,000 clones, around 86% seen once. The specimen was peripheral blood, collected from a patient treated with radiotherapy plus ipilimumab. These receptors were taken from a human donor with non-small cell lung cancer who had stable disease on radiotherapy plus ipilimumab. Both conserved end residues are part of each CDR3. D genes are given only for firm matches. Clone size is shown for a subset of rows, as once, few, many or a class of expanded clone.

clone_size j_call d_call v_call cdr3_aa cdr3_nt
NA TRBJ2-7 NA TRBV6-6 CASSYISYYEQYF TGTGCCAGCAGTTACATCTCTTACTACGAGCAGTACTTC
NA TRBJ2-7 NA TRBV5-1 CASSFEQRQISYEQYF TGCGCCAGCAGCTTCGAGCAGCGGCAAATTTCCTACGAGCAGTACTTC
few TRBJ2-7 NA TRBV19 CASSTSREREQYF TGTGCCAGTAGTACCTCCCGGGAGCGCGAGCAGTACTTC
NA TRBJ2-7 NA TRBV21-1 CASSSNGGDSAYEQYF TGTGCCAGCAGTTCTAATGGGGGAGACAGCGCCTACGAGCAGTACTTC
NA TRBJ1-3 NA TRBV7-9 CASSLRGGGSGNTIYF TGTGCCAGCAGCTTACGGGGAGGGGGATCTGGAAACACCATATATTTT
NA TRBJ1-1 TRBD1 TRBV7-8 CASSPRTGAGTEAFF TGTGCCAGCAGCCCACGGACAGGGGCCGGGACTGAAGCTTTCTTT
once TRBJ2-7 TRBD2 TRBV5-1 CASSLDIAGLGEQYF TGCGCCAGCAGCTTGGACATAGCGGGGCTGGGCGAGCAGTACTTC
once TRBJ1-4 NA TRBV11-2 CASSLVDGEKLFF TGTGCCAGCAGCTTAGTCGACGGAGAAAAACTGTTTTTT
NA TRBJ1-2 NA TRBV30 CAWMQGDGGYTF TGTGCCTGGATGCAGGGCGACGGAGGCTACACCTTC
NA TRBJ2-2 NA TRBV19 CASSIDEGANTGELFF TGTGCCAGTAGTATAGACGAGGGGGCGAACACCGGGGAGCTGTTTTTT
NA TRBJ2-3 NA TRBV9 CASSVVAGELTDTQYF TGTGCCAGCAGCGTAGTCGCAGGGGAACTCACAGATACGCAGTATTTT
once TRBJ2-7 TRBD2 TRBV18 CASSRGLPNSYEQYF TGTGCCAGCTCACGGGGACTACCTAATTCCTACGAGCAGTACTTC
NA TRBJ1-2 NA TRBV5-6 CASSLDTYGYTF TGTGCCAGCAGCCTCGACACCTATGGCTACACCTTC
NA TRBJ2-7 NA TRBV21-1 CASSKVTRGQGPYEQYF TGTGCCAGCAGCAAAGTTACTAGGGGACAGGGGCCCTACGAGCAGTACTTC
NA TRBJ2-3 NA TRBV19 CASRAQQGGTQYF TGTGCCAGTAGGGCACAACAGGGAGGTACGCAGTATTTT
NA TRBJ1-1 NA TRBV2 CASRRQGRAFF TGTGCCAGCCGTCGGCAGGGACGGGCTTTCTTT
NA TRBJ1-5 NA TRBV6-1 CASSEQGNQPQHF TGTGCCAGCAGTGAACAGGGTAACCAGCCCCAGCATTTT
NA TRBJ1-5 NA TRBV5-5 CASSLELSGNQPQHF TGTGCCAGCAGCTTGGAGCTGTCAGGGAATCAGCCCCAGCATTTT
once TRBJ2-1 TRBD2 TRBV28 CASSFPRASGRIKNEQFF TGTGCCAGCAGTTTTCCCCGGGCTAGCGGGAGGATAAAGAATGAGCAGTTCTTC
NA TRBJ1-5 NA TRBV7-2 CASSSGHLSNQPQHF TGTGCCAGCAGCTCGGGCCATCTTAGCAATCAGCCCCAGCATTTT
NA TRBJ1-2 NA TRBV6-1 CASSEGYRDNGYTF TGTGCCAGCAGTGAGGGGTACAGGGATAATGGCTACACCTTC
NA TRBJ2-6 TRBD1 TRBV19 CASSRQGAGANVLTF TGTGCCAGTAGTAGACAGGGGGCTGGGGCCAACGTCCTGACTTTC
NA TRBJ2-1 NA TRBV7-3 CASSLTTGSYNEQFF TGTGCCAGCAGCCTGACCACTGGCTCCTACAATGAGCAGTTCTTC
NA TRBJ1-2 NA TRBV30 CAWSRGGNYGYTF TGTGCCTGGAGTCGAGGGGGTAACTATGGCTACACCTTC
NA TRBJ2-7 TRBD2 TRBV28 CASSSSGGLYEQYF TGTGCCAGCAGCTCTTCGGGAGGCCTCTACGAGCAGTACTTC
NA TRBJ2-7 NA TRBV2 CASSPWAYEQYF TGTGCCAGCAGTCCTTGGGCCTACGAGCAGTACTTC
NA TRBJ2-7 NA TRBV7-9 CASSLSGSAYEQYF TGTGCCAGCAGCTTGTCAGGTTCCGCATACGAGCAGTACTTC
NA TRBJ2-2 NA TRBV4-1 CASSARVTGELFF TGCGCCAGCAGCGCCAGGGTTACCGGGGAGCTGTTTTTT
once TRBJ1-1 NA TRBV11-2 CASSLMAGMHTEAFF TGTGCCAGCAGCTTAATGGCGGGGATGCACACTGAAGCTTTCTTT
few TRBJ2-7 TRBD2 TRBV9 CASTRREVSGEQYF TGTGCCAGCACCCGGCGGGAGGTTTCTGGAGAGCAGTACTTC
NA TRBJ2-5 TRBD2 TRBV9 CASSVAVAGSETQYF TGTGCCAGCAGCGTAGCTGTAGCGGGATCAGAGACCCAGTACTTC
once TRBJ1-2 TRBD1 TRBV19 CASSVPGQGSSYGYTF TGTGCCAGTAGTGTGCCGGGACAGGGATCTTCCTATGGCTACACCTTC
NA TRBJ1-1 NA TRBV7-9 CASSSTAEAFF TGTGCCAGCAGCTCTACAGCTGAAGCTTTCTTT
NA TRBJ2-1 NA TRBV6-4 CASSDSSVHEQFF TGTGCCAGCAGTGACTCGTCAGTGCACGAGCAGTTCTTC
NA TRBJ2-7 TRBD1 TRBV2 CASSEGQGGEQYF TGTGCCAGCAGCGAGGGACAGGGGGGCGAGCAGTACTTC
NA TRBJ2-3 NA TRBV28 CASRGGLSTDTQYF TGTGCCAGCAGGGGGGGTCTGAGCACAGATACGCAGTATTTT
few TRBJ1-5 TRBD1 TRBV19 CASSGLQGRLGNQPQHF TGTGCCAGTAGTGGGCTACAGGGGCGACTGGGCAATCAGCCCCAGCATTTT
NA TRBJ2-3 TRBD1 TRBV6-6 CASSRQGGPTDTQYF TGTGCCAGCAGTAGACAGGGGGGGCCCACAGATACGCAGTATTTT
few TRBJ1-2 TRBD1 TRBV4-1 CASSQAGTGSNYGYTF TGCGCCAGCAGCCAGGCGGGGACAGGGTCGAACTATGGCTACACCTTC
once TRBJ1-1 NA TRBV20-1 CSAGETEAFF TGCAGTGCTGGGGAGACTGAAGCTTTCTTT
NA TRBJ2-7 TRBD1 TRBV5-4 CASSYRQGSYEQYF TGTGCCAGCAGCTATAGACAGGGGAGCTACGAGCAGTACTTC
NA TRBJ2-4 TRBD1 TRBV19 CASSLVPGQGELSDF TGTGCCAGTAGTTTGGTTCCGGGACAGGGAGAATTGTCGGACTTC
NA TRBJ2-1 TRBD2 TRBV5-1 CASSFGLTSGGQSSYNEQFF TGCGCCAGCAGCTTCGGGTTGACTAGCGGGGGCCAAAGCTCCTACAATGAGCAGTTCTTC
NA TRBJ1-5 TRBD1 TRBV5-5 CASSPGQASNQPQHF TGTGCCAGCAGCCCGGGACAGGCTTCGAATCAGCCCCAGCATTTT
NA TRBJ1-2 NA TRBV15 CATSRPGTFHYGYTF TGTGCCACCAGCAGACCTGGGACCTTCCACTATGGCTACACCTTC